This TCR beta chain was obtained from a study of T cells after yellow fever vaccination. Overall study findings and caveats: A small proportion of clonotypes was detected in both the CD4 and CD8 compartments. Re-detected after boosting: most primary clones, 96% of CD4 and about 85% of CD8.

Synthesis of TCR cDNA relied on 5'RACE template switching, which attached a universal primer site and UMIs. TCRdb independently ran MiXCR on the 5' RACE reads; one entry per CDR3 protein. The top ten clones hold over 15% of a sample with roughly 100,000 distinct CDR3 sequences, roughly 10% of them seen once. Germline V CDR1 and CDR2: MNHNS, SASEGT. V lost 5 bases and J 10 bases, leaving 15 bases between the germline ends. The CDR3 runs 14 residues. In its sample, this clonotype was seen a few times. Sequences were derived from CD8+ T cells not binding an NS4B(214-222) dextramer, sorted from PBMCs, sampled roughly 15 days after the first yellow fever vaccination. This chain uses TRBV6-1 with TRBJ1-6; tentatively, D is TRBD1 (6 bases). The sequence was collected from a man between 18 and 35 years old who received the YFV17D yellow fever vaccine. This CDR3 reads CASSLRGQNSPLHF. CDR3 in DNA: TGTGCCAGCAGTCTGAGGGGACAAAACTCACCCCTCCACTTT.